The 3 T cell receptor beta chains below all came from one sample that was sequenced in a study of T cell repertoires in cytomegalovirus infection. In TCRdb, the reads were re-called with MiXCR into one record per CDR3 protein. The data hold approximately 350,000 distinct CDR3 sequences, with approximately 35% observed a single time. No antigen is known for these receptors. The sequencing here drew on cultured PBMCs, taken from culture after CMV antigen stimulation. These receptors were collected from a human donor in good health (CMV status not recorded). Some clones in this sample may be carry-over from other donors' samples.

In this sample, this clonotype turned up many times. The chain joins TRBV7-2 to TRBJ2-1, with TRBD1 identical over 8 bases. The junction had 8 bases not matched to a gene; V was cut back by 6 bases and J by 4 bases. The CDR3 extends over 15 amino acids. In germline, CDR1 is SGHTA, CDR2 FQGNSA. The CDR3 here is CASSMGQAPYNEQFF. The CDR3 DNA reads TGTGCCAGCAGTATGGGACAGGCCCCATACAATGAGCAGTTCTTC.

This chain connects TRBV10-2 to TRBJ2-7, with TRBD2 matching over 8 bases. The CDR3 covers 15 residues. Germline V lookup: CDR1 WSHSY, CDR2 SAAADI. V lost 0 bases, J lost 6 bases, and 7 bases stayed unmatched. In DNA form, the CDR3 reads TGCGCCAGCAGTGAGTCGGAAGCGGGGGCATTCGAGCAGTACGTC. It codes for CASSESEAGAFEQYV.

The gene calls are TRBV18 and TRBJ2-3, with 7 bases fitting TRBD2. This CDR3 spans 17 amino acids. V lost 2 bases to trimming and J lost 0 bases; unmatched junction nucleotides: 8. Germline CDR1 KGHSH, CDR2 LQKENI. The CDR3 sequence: CASSPNTLATSTDTQYF. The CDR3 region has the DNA TGTGCCAGCTCACCAAACACACTAGCGACTAGCACAGATACGCAGTATTTT. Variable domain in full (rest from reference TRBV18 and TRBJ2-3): NAGVMQNPRHLVRRRGQEARLRCSPMKGHSHVYWYRQLPEEGLKFMVYLQKENIIDESGMPKERFSAEFPKEGPSILRIQQVVRGDSAAYFCASSPNTLATSTDTQYFGPGTRLTVL.